This paragraph covers one T cell receptor (beta chain) sequence. What it binds is not known. V trimming: 4 bases; J trimming: 7 bases; junction bases outside the gene matches: 7. Germline V gene lookup returns CDR1 LGHNA and CDR2 YNFKEQ. This CDR3 region has 15 residues. Unique molecular identifiers were used in preparing the TCRbeta library. TCRdb re-analysed the PCR reads in MiXCR, keeping a single row per CDR3 protein. Among hundreds of thousands of distinct CDR3 sequences, 17% were seen once, and the ten largest hold around 45%. The data belong to a study of T-cell reconstitution after alpha-beta-depleted transplantation in children. Study results and limitations: Several hundred expanded graft clones reportedly supplied alpha-beta T cells about two months after transplant. After transplant, high TCRbeta diversity at day 60 in some patients arose from surviving recipient T cells and thymic progenitors.

This rearrangement joins TRBV4-2 to TRBJ2-7, with 13 positions matching TRBD2. Sequenced here: PBMCs, mostly from graft donor cells, sampled 360 days after TCRalphabeta/CD19-depleted stem cell transplant. This receptor was taken from a male patient between 2 and 10 years old who had a stem cell transplant for acute lymphoblastic leukemia, so the T cells may come from the graft donor. The CDR3, as DNA: TGTGCCAGCAGCCGGGGACTAGCGGGAACCATGGAGCAGTACTTC. It is translated as CASSRGLAGTMEQYF.